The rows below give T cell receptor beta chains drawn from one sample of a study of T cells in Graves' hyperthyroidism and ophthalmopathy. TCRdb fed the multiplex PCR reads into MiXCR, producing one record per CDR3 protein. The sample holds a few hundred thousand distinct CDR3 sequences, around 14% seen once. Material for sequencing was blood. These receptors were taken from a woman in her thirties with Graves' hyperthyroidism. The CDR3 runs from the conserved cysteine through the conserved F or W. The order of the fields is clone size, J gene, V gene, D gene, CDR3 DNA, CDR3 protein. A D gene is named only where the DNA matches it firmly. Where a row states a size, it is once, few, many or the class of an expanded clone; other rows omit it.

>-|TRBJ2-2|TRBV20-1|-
TGCAGTGCTAGAGATTATACCCGAGGCGCCGGGGAGCTGTTTTTT
CSARDYTRGAGELFF
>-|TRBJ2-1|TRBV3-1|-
TGTGCCAGCAGCCAATTACAGGGTGAGCAGTTCTTC
CASSQLQGEQFF
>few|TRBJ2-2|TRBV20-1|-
TGCACCACGGGAGCGGCGAACACCGGGGAGCTGTTTTTT
CTTGAANTGELFF
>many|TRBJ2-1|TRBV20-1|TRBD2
TGCAGTGCTAGAGGGGCTAGCGGGAGGGCCGTCTATGAGCAGTTCTTC
CSARGASGRAVYEQFF
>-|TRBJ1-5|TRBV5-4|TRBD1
TGTGCCAGCAGCAAAAACCGACAGGGGGCGAAACGTGTAGGCAATCAGCCCCAGCATTTT
CASSKNRQGAKRVGNQPQHF
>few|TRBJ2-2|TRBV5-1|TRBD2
TGCGCCACCCAGGGACTAGCGGGAGTCCCCGGGGAGCTGTTTTTT
CATQGLAGVPGELFF
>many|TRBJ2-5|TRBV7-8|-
TGTGCCAGCAGCTTAGGCAGGGCAGAGACCCAGTACTTC
CASSLGRAETQYF
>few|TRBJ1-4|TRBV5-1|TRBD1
TGCGCCAGCAGCCCCGGGACAGAATGGGAAAAACTGTTTTTT
CASSPGTEWEKLFF
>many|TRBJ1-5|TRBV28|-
TGTGCCAGCGGACGGCCAAATCAGCCCCAGCATTTT
CASGRPNQPQHF
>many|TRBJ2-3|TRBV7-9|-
TGTGCCAGCAGCTTAGGCCCCCAGGGGGATACGCAGTATTTT
CASSLGPQGDTQYF
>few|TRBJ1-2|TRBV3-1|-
TGTGCCAGCAGCCAAGAGACGGCTCCGTATGGCTACACCTTC
CASSQETAPYGYTF
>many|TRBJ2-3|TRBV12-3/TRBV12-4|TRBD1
TGTGCCAGCAGCCTGGACAGGGTGTCGAGCACAGATACGCAGTATTTT
CASSLDRVSSTDTQYF
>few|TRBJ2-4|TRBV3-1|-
TGTGCCAGCAGCCAAGCCGGGACTCCCCAAAACATTCAGTACTTC
CASSQAGTPQNIQYF
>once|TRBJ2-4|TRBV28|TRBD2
TGTGCCAGCAGTACCCCGGGACTAGTTTTAGGCAAAAACATTCAGTACTTC
CASSTPGLVLGKNIQYF
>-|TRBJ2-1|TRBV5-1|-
TGCGCCAGCAGCAAACAAAATAGCCGGGGTGAGCAGTTCTTC
CASSKQNSRGEQFF
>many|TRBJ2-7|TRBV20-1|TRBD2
TGCAGTGTGACCCCGGGGGGAGAGCAGTACTTC
CSVTPGGEQYF
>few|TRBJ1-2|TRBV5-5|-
TGTGCCAGCAGCTTGGGGGTGGGGGAAACACATGGCTACACCTTC
CASSLGVGETHGYTF